This TCR beta chain was sequenced during a study of beta chain features in type 1 diabetes. The CDR3 contains 16 residues. Germline CDR1 and CDR2: MNHNY and SVGAGI (reference sequence). V was clipped by 4 bases and J by 6 bases; unmatched bases: 12. To note about this clone: What it binds is not known.

One heparinised draw, averaging roughly 110 mL, was taken per donor. A CD45RO/CCR7/CD25/CD127/CD95/CD27 panel sorted naive, central memory, regulatory and stem cell-like memory CD4+ cells. Study-wide results and limits: Among all four CD4+ subsets, Type 1 diabetes patients had TCRB CDR3s that were moderately but significantly shorter. Fewer insertions but more deletions were seen at VDJ junctions in type 1 diabetes patients.

The investigators reverse transcribed all of the isolated RNA, so they sequenced expressed TCRB transcripts. Deep immunoSEQ sequencing covered naive, central memory and regulatory T cell samples. Sequencing was performed with immunoSEQ multiplex PCR; in TCRdb, only in-frame clones are kept and a portion is missing. The sample consists of some 280,000 clones, approximately 15% of them appearing once. The sequencing input was naive CD4+ T cells from blood. This receptor was taken from a man between 25 and 39 years old with type 1 diabetes. The chain is built from TRBV6-6 and TRBJ2-3, with TRBD2 matching over 8 bases. The DNA for the CDR3 is TGTGCCAGCAGTTCCGAGCGGGAGCGCCTTCGGGATACGCAGTATTTT. Translating gives CASSSERERLRDTQYF.